This T cell receptor beta chain comes out of a study of CD8 T cells in Susac syndrome. Germline loops: CDR1 SQVTM, CDR2 ANQGSEA. Trimming left V 1 base short and J 5 bases short, with 11 bases between. This CDR3 comprises 13 residues. Reverse transcription of about 0.5 to 1 ug RNA was carried out with random hexamers. TCRdb redid the calling of the immunoSEQ multiplex PCR reads with MiXCR, one entry per CDR3 protein. The sample lists some 200,000 distinct CDR3 sequences, over 85% occurring once. Sequencing was done on a sample of CD4+ T cells from PBMCs. This receptor was obtained from a human donor in good health. The chain recombines TRBV29-1 with TRBJ2-5, with a weak D call TRBD2 (6 bases). The CDR3 coding sequence is TGCAGCGTTGAAGGGACTAATCGGGAGACCCAGTACTTC. This translates into CSVEGTNRETQYF.